This is a list of T cell receptor beta chains from one sample in a study of cytomegalovirus exposure and HLA in healthy donors. Clones were sequenced by immunoSEQ multiplex PCR, and TCRdb holds only the in-frame ones, with some missing. The sample has around 150,000 clones; around 84% are singletons. Sequencing was done on a sample of PBMCs. These receptors originate from a man aged 18 to 30 in good health and CMV-seropositive. Each CDR3 is given with its conserved first and last residue. The D gene is left open where the match is weak. Only part of the rows carry a size: once, few, many, or a class if the clone is expanded.

length	V	J	size	D	CDR3	DNA
15	TRBV6-5	TRBJ2-2	.	.	CASSTGQRRTGELFF	TGTGCCAGCAGTACGGGTCAGCGGCGCACCGGGGAGCTGTTTTTT
15	TRBV9	TRBJ2-3	few	.	CASSVGGETRDTQYF	TGTGCCAGCAGCGTGGGAGGCGAAACCCGAGATACGCAGTATTTT
11	TRBV29-1	TRBJ2-1	.	.	CSVAPGNEQFF	TGCAGCGTTGCCCCCGGCAATGAGCAGTTCTTC
15	TRBV2	TRBJ2-3	.	TRBD1	CASSSGTGHTDTQYF	TGTGCCAGCAGTTCCGGGACAGGGCACACAGATACGCAGTATTTT
12	TRBV29-1	TRBJ1-4	few	TRBD1	CSVQGQAEKLFF	TGCAGCGTCCAGGGACAGGCCGAAAAACTGTTTTTT
15	TRBV9	TRBJ1-1	once	.	CASSSTVGGNTEAFF	TGTGCCAGCAGCTCCACTGTGGGGGGGAACACTGAAGCTTTCTTT
17	TRBV9	TRBJ2-1	.	TRBD2	CASSVGPAAGGLNEQFF	TGTGCCAGCAGCGTAGGACCAGCAGCGGGGGGGCTTAATGAGCAGTTCTTC
11	TRBV6-5	TRBJ2-7	.	.	CASSLGGEQYF	TGTGCCAGCAGTTTAGGGGGCGAGCAGTACTTC
12	TRBV2	TRBJ2-7	.	.	CASGAVAYEQYF	TGTGCCAGCGGGGCGGTGGCCTACGAGCAGTACTTC
14	TRBV19	TRBJ2-2	.	.	CASSMRENTGELFF	TGTGCCAGTAGTATGCGGGAGAACACCGGGGAGCTGTTTTTT
14	TRBV5-1	TRBJ1-1	few	TRBD1	CASSRQGLNTEAFF	TGCGCCAGCAGCAGACAGGGCCTGAACACTGAAGCTTTCTTT
14	TRBV29-1	TRBJ2-3	.	TRBD1	CSVQTGGIADTQYF	TGCAGCGTTCAAACAGGGGGCATAGCAGATACGCAGTATTTT
15	TRBV27	TRBJ1-1	.	.	CASSLGSGRNTEAFF	TGTGCCAGCAGTTTAGGGTCAGGGCGGAACACTGAAGCTTTCTTT
14	TRBV11-2	TRBJ1-2	.	.	CASSLGQAGLRYTF	TGTGCCAGCAGCTTAGGTCAGGCAGGGCTGCGCTACACCTTC
14	TRBV6-6	TRBJ1-2	.	.	CASESTGGSYGYTF	TGTGCCAGCGAATCGACAGGCGGGAGCTATGGCTACACCTTC
13	TRBV7-7	TRBJ2-2	.	TRBD2	CASSAGLVGELFF	TGTGCTAGCAGCGCGGGACTAGTCGGGGAGCTGTTTTTT
15	TRBV9	TRBJ1-1	.	.	CASSVVDSMNTEAFF	TGTGCCAGCAGCGTAGTGGACAGCATGAACACTGAAGCTTTCTTT
14	TRBV5-6	TRBJ1-3	.	.	CASSLALSGNTIYF	TGTGCCAGCAGCTTGGCCCTCTCTGGAAACACCATATATTTT
15	TRBV7-9	TRBJ2-1	few	TRBD2	CASKRLAGIMDEQFF	TGTGCCAGCAAACGACTAGCGGGGATAATGGATGAGCAGTTCTTC
20	TRBV5-1	TRBJ2-2	.	TRBD2	CASSQTLKTSGGVNTGELFF	TGCGCCAGCAGCCAAACCTTAAAGACTAGCGGGGGGGTGAACACCGGGGAGCTGTTTTTT
17	TRBV4-1	TRBJ1-4	.	TRBD1	CASSQGRTGAVFEKLFF	TGCGCCAGCAGCCAAGGAAGGACAGGGGCCGTTTTCGAAAAACTGTTTTTT
15	TRBV27	TRBJ2-1	.	TRBD2	CASSLGTSGDNEQFF	TGTGCCAGCAGTCTGGGGACTAGCGGTGACAATGAGCAGTTCTTC
17	TRBV18	TRBJ1-3	few	.	CASSPPGPQGTGNTIYF	TGTGCCAGCTCACCACCTGGTCCGCAGGGGACCGGAAACACCATATATTTT
18	TRBV19	TRBJ2-2	.	TRBD2	CASSSGTSLTSNTGELFF	TGTGCCAGTAGTTCCGGGACTAGCTTAACTTCGAACACCGGGGAGCTGTTTTTT
14	TRBV5-5	TRBJ1-1	.	.	CASSLSTGYSEAFF	TGTGCCAGCAGCTTGAGTACAGGATACAGTGAAGCTTTCTTT
18	TRBV5-5	TRBJ1-6	few	.	CASSFSPSPEGRGSPLHF	TGTGCCAGCAGCTTCTCCCCCTCCCCAGAGGGCAGGGGTTCACCCCTCCACTTT
12	TRBV13	TRBJ1-1	.	.	CASSIQGSEAFF	TGTGCCAGCAGCATACAGGGCTCTGAAGCTTTCTTT
14	TRBV15	TRBJ2-7	.	TRBD1	CATSRPTGAYEQYF	TGTGCCACCAGCAGACCAACAGGGGCGTACGAGCAGTACTTC
14	TRBV7-2	TRBJ2-2	.	TRBD1	CASSLRGPDGELFF	TGTGCCAGCAGCCTAAGGGGGCCGGACGGGGAGCTGTTTTTT
14	TRBV12-5	TRBJ2-5	.	.	CASGGHLSQETQYF	TGTGCTAGTGGGGGACATCTTTCACAAGAGACCCAGTACTTC
13	TRBV7-2	TRBJ1-3	.	.	CASSSRLGNTIYF	TGTGCCAGCAGTTCCAGGCTTGGAAACACCATATATTTT
15	TRBV29-1	TRBJ2-7	.	TRBD1	CSVEGSGTAAYEQYF	TGCAGCGTTGAAGGGTCCGGGACAGCGGCCTACGAGCAGTACTTC
12	TRBV5-6	TRBJ2-7	.	.	CASSLGAYEQYF	TGTGCCAGCAGCTTGGGGGCTTACGAGCAGTACTTC
16	TRBV7-8	TRBJ1-2	.	TRBD1	CASSLGRDRGNYGYTF	TGTGCCAGCAGCTTAGGCCGGGACAGGGGAAACTATGGCTACACCTTC
15	TRBV6-4	TRBJ2-2	.	TRBD1	CASSPGTGTTGELFF	TGTGCCAGCAGTCCCGGGACAGGGACCACCGGGGAGCTGTTTTTT
14	TRBV5-1	TRBJ2-3	.	.	CASSSDSGADTQYF	TGCGCCAGCAGCTCGGACTCTGGTGCAGATACGCAGTATTTT
17	TRBV4-2	TRBJ2-1	.	.	CASSQGQLNLLPDEQFF	TGTGCCAGCAGCCAAGGACAGCTGAATTTGCTACCCGATGAGCAGTTCTTC
15	TRBV11-3	TRBJ2-5	once	TRBD1	CASSLVSGGMETQYF	TGTGCCAGCAGCTTAGTTTCAGGGGGCATGGAGACCCAGTACTTC
14	TRBV7-2	TRBJ1-6	few	.	CASSTRAGGSPLHF	TGTGCCAGCAGCACGAGGGCGGGCGGATCACCCCTCCACTTT
14	TRBV11-2	TRBJ2-1	.	.	CASSPRTPDNEQFF	TGTGCCAGCAGCCCCCGGACACCTGACAATGAGCAGTTCTTC
17	TRBV4-3	TRBJ2-3	.	TRBD1	CASSQASPGQGLDTQYF	TGCGCCAGCAGCCAAGCCTCCCCGGGACAGGGGTTAGATACGCAGTATTTT
14	TRBV2	TRBJ2-7	.	.	CASRRGEAVHEQYF	TGTGCCAGCAGGAGAGGCGAGGCCGTCCACGAGCAGTACTTC
17	TRBV19	TRBJ2-3	few	TRBD2	CATALAGGRTPTDTQYF	TGTGCCACCGCCTTAGCGGGGGGGCGGACCCCCACAGATACGCAGTATTTT
14	TRBV2	TRBJ2-3	.	TRBD2	CASHSGGPTDTQYF	TGTGCCAGCCATAGCGGGGGCCCCACAGATACGCAGTATTTT
13	TRBV2	TRBJ1-1	once	.	CASSNSTDTEAFF	TGTGCCAGCAGCAACAGTACCGACACTGAAGCTTTCTTT
15	TRBV14	TRBJ1-5	.	TRBD1	CASSPGTGWDQPQHF	TGTGCCAGCAGCCCCGGGACAGGGTGGGACCAGCCCCAGCATTTT
13	TRBV7-2	TRBJ1-2	.	.	CASSDDMHYGYTF	TGTGCCAGCAGCGACGACATGCATTATGGCTACACCTTC
16	TRBV7-2	TRBJ2-1	.	TRBD2	CASSLASGGVYNEQFF	TGTGCCAGCAGCTTAGCTAGCGGGGGGGTATACAATGAGCAGTTCTTC
16	TRBV30	TRBJ1-2	.	TRBD1	CAWSRIPGTGFGSYTF	TGTGCCTGGAGCCGGATTCCCGGGACAGGGTTCGGCAGCTACACCTTC
16	TRBV5-5	TRBJ2-7	once	.	CASSPGLMVDPYEQYF	TGTGCCAGCAGCCCTGGACTCATGGTTGATCCCTACGAGCAGTACTTC
14	TRBV6-5	TRBJ2-5	.	.	CASSAGTYPVTQYF	TGTGCCAGCAGTGCGGGGACCTACCCGGTGACCCAGTACTTC
14	TRBV15	TRBJ2-1	.	.	CATSARTTYNEQFF	TGTGCCACCAGCGCTCGGACTACATACAATGAGCAGTTCTTC
15	TRBV7-9	TRBJ2-1	few	TRBD1	CASRDGQGGLSEQFF	TGTGCCAGCAGGGACGGACAGGGGGGTTTAAGTGAGCAGTTCTTC
14	TRBV5-4	TRBJ1-2	.	TRBD1	CASSWGQENYGYTF	TGTGCCAGCAGCTGGGGACAGGAGAACTATGGCTACACCTTC
13	TRBV27	TRBJ2-1	.	.	CASSRTAAVEQFF	TGTGCCAGCAGTCGAACCGCGGCGGTGGAGCAGTTCTTC
17	TRBV25-1	TRBJ1-4	.	TRBD1	CASSELRQGAGNEKLFF	TGTGCCAGCAGTGAACTAAGGCAGGGGGCGGGGAATGAAAAACTGTTTTTT
11	TRBV2	TRBJ1-1	.	.	CASSAYTEAFF	TGTGCCAGCAGTGCTTACACTGAAGCTTTCTTT
14	TRBV6-6	TRBJ1-1	.	TRBD1	CASSRQGGTTEAFF	TGTGCCAGCAGTAGACAGGGGGGGACCACTGAAGCTTTCTTT
13	TRBV19	TRBJ1-5	.	TRBD1	CASAGQGNQPQHF	TGTGCCAGTGCTGGACAGGGCAATCAGCCCCAGCATTTT
15	TRBV7-9	TRBJ1-4	.	TRBD1	CASSSSTGLGEKLFF	TGTGCCAGCAGCTCCTCGACAGGGCTTGGCGAAAAACTGTTTTTT